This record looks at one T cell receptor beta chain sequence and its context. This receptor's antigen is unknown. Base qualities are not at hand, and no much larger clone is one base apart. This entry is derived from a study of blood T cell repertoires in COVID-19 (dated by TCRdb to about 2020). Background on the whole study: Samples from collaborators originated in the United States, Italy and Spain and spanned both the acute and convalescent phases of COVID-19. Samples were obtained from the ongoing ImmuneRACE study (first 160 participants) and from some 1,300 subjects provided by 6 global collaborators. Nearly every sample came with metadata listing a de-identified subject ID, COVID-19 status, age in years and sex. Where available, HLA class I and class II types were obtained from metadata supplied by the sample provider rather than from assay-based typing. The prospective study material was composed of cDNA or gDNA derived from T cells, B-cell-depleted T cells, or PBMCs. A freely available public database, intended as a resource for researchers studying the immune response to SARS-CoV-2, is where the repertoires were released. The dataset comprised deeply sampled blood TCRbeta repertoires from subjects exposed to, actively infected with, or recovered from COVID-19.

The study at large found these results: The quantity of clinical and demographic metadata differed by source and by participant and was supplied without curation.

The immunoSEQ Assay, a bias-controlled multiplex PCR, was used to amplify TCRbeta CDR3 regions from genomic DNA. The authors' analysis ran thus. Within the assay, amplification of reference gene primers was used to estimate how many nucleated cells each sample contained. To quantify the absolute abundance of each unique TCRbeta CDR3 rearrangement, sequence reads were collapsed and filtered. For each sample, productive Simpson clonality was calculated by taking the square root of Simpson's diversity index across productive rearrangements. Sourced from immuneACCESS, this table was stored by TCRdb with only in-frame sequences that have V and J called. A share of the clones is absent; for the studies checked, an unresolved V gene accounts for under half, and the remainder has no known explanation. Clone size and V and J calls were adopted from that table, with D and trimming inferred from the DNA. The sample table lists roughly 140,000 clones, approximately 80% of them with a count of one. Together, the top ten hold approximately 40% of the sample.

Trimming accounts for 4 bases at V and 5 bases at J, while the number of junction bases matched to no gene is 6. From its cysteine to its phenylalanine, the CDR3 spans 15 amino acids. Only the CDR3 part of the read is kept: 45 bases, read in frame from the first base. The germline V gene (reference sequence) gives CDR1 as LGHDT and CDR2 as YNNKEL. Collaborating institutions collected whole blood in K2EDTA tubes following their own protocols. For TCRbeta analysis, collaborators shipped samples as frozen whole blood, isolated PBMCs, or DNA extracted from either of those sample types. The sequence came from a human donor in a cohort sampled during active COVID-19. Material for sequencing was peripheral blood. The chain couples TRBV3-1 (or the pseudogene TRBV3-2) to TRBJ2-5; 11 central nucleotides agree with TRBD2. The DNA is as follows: TGTGCCAGCAGCCTAGCGGGGGGGCCGGTGGAGACCCAGTACTTC. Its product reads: CASSLAGGPVETQYF.